These 17 T cell receptor beta chains share one sample of origin, sequenced in a study of CD8 T cells in Susac syndrome. Reverse transcription of roughly 0.5 to 1 ug RNA was carried out with random hexamers. TCRdb analysed the immunoSEQ multiplex PCR reads with MiXCR anew, one entry per CDR3 protein. The sample gives about 210,000 distinct CDR3 sequences, approximately 94% of which show up once; under 0.2% is in the top ten. Source material: CD4+ T cells from PBMCs. These receptors were collected from a human donor with Susac syndrome.

This chain joins TRBV28 and TRBJ1-1; no clear D gene. The V gene's germline CDR1 is MDHEN and CDR2 SYDVKM. This CDR3 is built from 11 residues. The chain's CDR3 is CEIRRNTEAFF. The CDR3 DNA reads as TGTGAGATACGTCGGAACACTGAAGCTTTCTTT.

The rearrangement joins TRBV19 to TRBJ2-1; TRBD2 matches at 9 bases. The V gene's germline CDR1 is LNHDA and CDR2 SQIVND (reference sequence). The CDR3 contains 14 residues. V was clipped by 8 bases and J by 4 bases; unmatched bases: 6. The CDR3 DNA reads as TGTGCCAGTTCGGCGGGGGGGCCTTACAATGAGCAGTTCTTC. It is translated as CASSAGGPYNEQFF.

In DNA form, the CDR3 reads TGTGCCAGCAGCTTAACAGGGCCAGCGGGGCACAATGAGCAGTTCTTC. Its protein product is CASSLTGPAGHNEQFF. The rearrangement uses TRBV7-3 and TRBJ2-1; TRBD2 aligns across 7 bases. CDR1 and CDR2 (germline): SGHTA, FQGTGA. This CDR3 is 16 amino acids long. Trimming removed 0 bases from V and 5 bases from J; junction bases left unmatched: 7.

The chain carries TRBV4-2 and TRBJ1-2; D is unclear. Trimming removed 0 bases from V and 5 bases from J, with 13 bases in between. CDR3 length: 15 residues. Germline loops: CDR1 LGHNA, CDR2 YNFKEQ. This CDR3 reads CASSQDPQASYGYTF. The CDR3 DNA follows: TGTGCCAGCAGCCAAGATCCCCAGGCGTCGTATGGCTACACCTTC.

The J gene is TRBJ1-1, the V gene TRBV20-1, with 7 bases aligning to TRBD1. The junction had 3 bases not matched to a gene; V was cut back by 5 bases and J by 0 bases. Germline CDR1 and CDR2: DFQATT and SNEGSKA (reference sequence). CDR3 length: 13 amino acids. CDR3: CSAGDRLNTEAFF. Written as DNA, the CDR3 is TGCAGTGCTGGGGACAGATTGAACACTGAAGCTTTCTTT.

CDR3 nucleotide sequence: TGTGCCAGCAGCGCTCAGGGGAGGTCCTACGAGCAGTACTTC. Translation gives CASSAQGRSYEQYF. The chain uses TRBV3-1 and TRBJ2-7; either TRBD1 or TRBD2 may supply D (6 bases each). The CDR3 is made up of 14 amino acids. The germline CDR1 and CDR2 sequences are LGHDT and YNNKEL (reference sequence). Trimming left V 5 bases short and J 1 base short, with 12 bases between.

The chain recombines TRBV20-1 with TRBJ1-2, with TRBD1 identical over 8 bases. V lost 7 bases, J lost 8 bases, and 15 bases stayed unmatched. CDR3 length: 14 amino acids. Germline V gene sequence: CDR1 DFQATT, CDR2 SNEGSKA (reference sequence). In nucleotides, the CDR3 is TGCAGTGTCCAGAAACAGGGCGACAGGGGCGGCTACACCTTC. Amino acid sequence: CSVQKQGDRGGYTF.

The V gene is TRBV30, the J gene TRBJ1-1, with D possibly matching TRBD1 (5 bases). There are 14 residues in the CDR3. V was pared by 1 base and J by 4 bases, with 13 bases between. Germline V gene sequence: CDR1 GTSNPN, CDR2 SVGIG (reference sequence). Written as DNA, the CDR3 is TGTGCCTGGAGTGGCTGGGGGAAGGCCACTGAAGCTTTCTTT. Translation gives CAWSGWGKATEAFF.

The V and J genes are TRBV30 and TRBJ1-1; D is uncertain. V was shortened by 3 bases and J by 0 bases, with 8 bases between the two germline ends. Germline CDR1 reads GTSNPN; CDR2 reads SVGIG (reference sequence). This CDR3 spans 13 amino acids. The CDR3: CAWRRSLNTEAFF. CDR3 DNA sequence: TGTGCCTGGAGGCGATCGTTGAACACTGAAGCTTTCTTT.

This chain joins TRBV20-1 and TRBJ1-2; D unresolved. There are 12 residues in the CDR3. Per germline, CDR1 DFQATT and CDR2 SNEGSKA (reference sequence). The germline V and J ends were trimmed by 3 bases and 4 bases, with 9 bases remaining between them. This CDR3 reads CSASDLGYGYTF. The CDR3, as DNA: TGCAGTGCTAGCGATTTGGGCTATGGCTACACCTTC.

The table lists this clonotype with a count of one. The V and J genes are TRBV6-2 or TRBV6-3 and TRBJ2-5; D is ambiguous. V shed 6 bases and J shed 3 bases, with 8 bases lying between them. The CDR3 contains 12 residues. CDR1 and CDR2 from the germline V gene are MNHEY and SVGEGT. The CDR3 region is CASRADEETQYF. The CDR3 DNA reads as TGTGCCAGCAGGGCGGACGAAGAGACCCAGTACTTC.

A single count supports this clonotype. The genes are TRBV5-1 and TRBJ2-5, with D hard to call. The V gene's germline CDR1 is SGHRS and CDR2 YFSETQ. This CDR3 region has 17 residues. Trimming shortened V by 0 bases and J by 5 bases, and 20 bases separated the two germline ends. The CDR3 DNA follows: TGCGCCAGCAGCTTGGGGGATTTGGCGCAGCTTCGGGAGACCCAGTACTTC. This encodes CASSLGDLAQLRETQYF.

This chain joins TRBV4-2 and TRBJ2-3; D not certain. Trimming took 4 bases from V and 1 from J, leaving 15 bases between them. Germline V gene data show CDR1 as LGHNA and CDR2 as YNFKEQ. The CDR3 is 16 amino acids. The CDR3 DNA reads as TGTGCCAGCAGCCTCGCGAGCGCGGCCGGCACAGATACGCAGTATTTT. This gives the protein CASSLASAAGTDTQYF.

The V call is TRBV30, the J call TRBJ1-3, with unresolved D. V shed 7 bases and J shed 0 bases, with 16 bases lying between them. Germline V lookup: CDR1 GTSNPN, CDR2 SVGIG (reference sequence). This CDR3 has 15 amino acids. In DNA form, the CDR3 reads TGTGCCTCCTCCCGGATCGATAGCTCTGGAAACACCATATATTTT. Encoded protein: CASSRIDSSGNTIYF.

The genes are TRBV6-2 or TRBV6-3 and TRBJ2-5, with 11 positions matching TRBD2. The CDR3 has 19 residues. V gave up 6 bases and J gave up 0 bases; unmatched junction bases: 15. The germline V gene has CDR1 MNHEY and CDR2 SVGEGT. The CDR3 reads CASRPLAGGVNQYQETQYF. Here the CDR3 DNA reads TGTGCCAGCAGACCGCTAGCGGGGGGCGTGAATCAGTACCAAGAGACCCAGTACTTC.

The gene calls are TRBV7-3 and TRBJ2-1, with TRBD1 matching over 8 bases. The CDR3 is 15 amino acids. The V gene end was trimmed by 5 bases and the J gene end by 6 bases; junction bases not matched to a gene: 9. Germline CDR1 is SGHTA and CDR2 is FQGTGA. The CDR3 loop is CASSPGGTGGNEQFF. For the CDR3, the DNA is TGTGCCAGCAGCCCCGGTGGGACAGGAGGCAATGAGCAGTTCTTC.

The V and J genes are TRBV28 and TRBJ2-5; perhaps D is TRBD1 or TRBD2 (6 bases each). Trimming pared 3 bases from V and 6 bases from J, leaving 17 bases between. Germline CDR1 MDHEN, CDR2 SYDVKM. The CDR3 is made up of 15 amino acids. The CDR3 DNA reads as TGTGCCAGCAGTTTGGGCCCGGGGGCCGAAAAGACCCAGTACTTC. Its translation: CASSLGPGAEKTQYF. Together with reference TRBV28 and TRBJ2-5, the CDR3 gives the full variable domain: DVKVTQSSRYLVKRTGEKVFLECVQDMDHENMFWYRQDPGLGLRLIYFSYDVKMKEKGDIPEGYSVSREKKERFSLILESASTNQTSMYLCASSLGPGAEKTQYFGPGTRLLVL.